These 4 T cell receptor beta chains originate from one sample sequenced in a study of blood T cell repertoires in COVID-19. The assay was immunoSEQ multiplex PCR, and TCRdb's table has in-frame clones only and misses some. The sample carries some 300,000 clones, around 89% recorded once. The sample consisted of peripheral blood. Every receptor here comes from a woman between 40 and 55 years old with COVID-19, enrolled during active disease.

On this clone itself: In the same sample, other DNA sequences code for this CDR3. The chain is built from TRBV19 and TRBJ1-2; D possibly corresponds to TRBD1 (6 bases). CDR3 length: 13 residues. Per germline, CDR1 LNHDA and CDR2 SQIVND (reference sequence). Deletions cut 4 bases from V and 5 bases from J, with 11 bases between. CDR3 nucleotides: TGTGCCAGTAGTACAACAGGGAGTTATGGCTACACCTTC. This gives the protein CASSTTGSYGYTF.

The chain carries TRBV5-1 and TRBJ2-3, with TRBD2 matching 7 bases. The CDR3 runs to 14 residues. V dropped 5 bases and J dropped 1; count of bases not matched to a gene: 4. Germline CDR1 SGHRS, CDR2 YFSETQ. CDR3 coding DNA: TGCGCCAGCAGACAGACTAGCCGCACAGATACGCAGTATTTT. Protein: CASRQTSRTDTQYF.

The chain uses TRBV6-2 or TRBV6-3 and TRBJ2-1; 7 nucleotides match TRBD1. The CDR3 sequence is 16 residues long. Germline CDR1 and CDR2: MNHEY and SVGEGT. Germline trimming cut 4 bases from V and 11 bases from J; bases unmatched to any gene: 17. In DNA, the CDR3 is TGTGCCAGCAGTTTTGAGGACAGGAAAATTACAATGAAGCAGTTCTTC. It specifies CASSFEDRKITMKQFF.

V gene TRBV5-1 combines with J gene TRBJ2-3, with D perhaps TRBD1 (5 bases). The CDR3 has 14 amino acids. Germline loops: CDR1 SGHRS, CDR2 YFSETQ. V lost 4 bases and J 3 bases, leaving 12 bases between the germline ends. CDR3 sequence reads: CASSRGLRTDTQYF. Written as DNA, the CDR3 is TGCGCCAGCAGCAGGGGCCTACGAACAGATACGCAGTATTTT. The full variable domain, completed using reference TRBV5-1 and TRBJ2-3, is KAGVTQTPRYLIKTRGQQVTLSCSPISGHRSVSWYQQTPGQGLQFLFEYFSETQRNKGNFPGRFSGRQFSNSRSEMNVSTLELGDSALYLCASSRGLRTDTQYFGPGTRLTVL.